This T cell receptor (beta chain) was captured in a study of blood T cell repertoires in COVID-19 (dated by TCRdb to 2018 to 2021). The study in broad terms: Samples from collaborators originated in the United States, Italy and Spain and spanned both the acute and convalescent phases of COVID-19. A de-identified subject ID, COVID-19 status, age in years and sex were almost always included in the sample metadata. The dataset comprised deeply sampled blood TCRbeta repertoires from subjects exposed to, actively infected with, or recovered from COVID-19. Where HLA class I and class II types were available, the types were taken from metadata supplied by the sample provider, not from assay-based typing. The samples were drawn from the first 160 participants of the ongoing ImmuneRACE study and from 1,254 subjects provided by 6 global collaborators. The repertoires were made available in a free public database intended to serve as a resource for research on the immune response to SARS-CoV-2. The prospective study material was composed of cDNA or gDNA derived from T cells, B-cell-depleted T cells, or PBMCs. What the work shows at the level of the full study, not this receptor alone: Clinical and demographic metadata were provided uncurated, with the amount varying by source and participant.

This clone was counted ten times or more. It has no known antigen specificity. No quality values exist for individual bases; no much larger clone is one base distant. Reading from cysteine to phenylalanine, the CDR3 counts 16 amino acids. Kept here is only the CDR3 DNA, which spans 48 bases and is read in frame from base 1. For this chain, trimming is 4 bases at the V end and 8 bases at the J end, and the number of junction bases without a gene match is 10. Taken from the germline V gene, the CDR1 and CDR2 loops are SGDLS and YYNGEE. At one collaborating source in Seattle, patients were enrolled during active infection and were followed longitudinally through the course of disease. Whole blood was collected in K2EDTA tubes by collaborating institutions according to the institutions' own protocols. For TCRbeta analysis, collaborator samples were shipped as frozen whole blood, as isolated PBMCs, or as DNA extracted from either sample type.

TCRbeta CDR3 regions were amplified from genomic DNA by means of the immunoSEQ Assay, a bias-controlled multiplex PCR. The study's own analysis went as follows. The number of nucleated cells in each sample was estimated by amplification of reference gene primers within the assay. Sequence reads were collapsed and filtered to measure the absolute abundance of every unique TCRbeta CDR3 rearrangement. Productive Simpson clonality was computed per sample as the square root of Simpson's diversity index over productive rearrangements. As stored in TCRdb, this immuneACCESS dataset retains in-frame rearrangements with V and J assigned. A fraction of the clones does not appear; measured against another copy, unresolved V genes explain less than half of the discrepancy, and the remainder lacks a known reason. V and J calls and clone size come straight from that table; D and trimming were deduced from the DNA. In this sample the table shows approximately 240,000 clones, approximately 83% of which occur a single time. The leading ten clones occupy around 1.3% of the sample.

This sequence was found in a woman in her thirties with COVID-19, enrolled during active disease. The sequencing sample was made of peripheral blood. This chain is built from TRBV9 and TRBJ2-1; 12 middle bases align to TRBD2. The DNA sequence follows: TGTGCCAGCAGCACCCCGGCTAGCGGGGGGGAGGATGAGCAGTTCTTC. This translates into CASSTPASGGEDEQFF.